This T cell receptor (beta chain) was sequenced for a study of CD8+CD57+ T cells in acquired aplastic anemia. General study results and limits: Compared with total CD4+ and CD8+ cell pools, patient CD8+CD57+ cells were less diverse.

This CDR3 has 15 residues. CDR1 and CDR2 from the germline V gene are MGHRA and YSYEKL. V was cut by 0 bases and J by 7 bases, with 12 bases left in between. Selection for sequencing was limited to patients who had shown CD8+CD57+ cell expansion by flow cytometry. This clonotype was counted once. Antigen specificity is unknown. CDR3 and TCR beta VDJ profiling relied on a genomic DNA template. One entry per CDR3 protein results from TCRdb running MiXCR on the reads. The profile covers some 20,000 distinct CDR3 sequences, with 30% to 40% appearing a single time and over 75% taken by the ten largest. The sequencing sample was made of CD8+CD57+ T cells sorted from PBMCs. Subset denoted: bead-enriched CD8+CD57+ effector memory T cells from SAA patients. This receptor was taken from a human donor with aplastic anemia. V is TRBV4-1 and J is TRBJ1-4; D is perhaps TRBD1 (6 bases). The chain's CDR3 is CASSQDGGLAEKLFF. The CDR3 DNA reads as TGCGCCAGCAGCCAAGACGGGGGGCTCGCTGAAAAACTGTTTTTT.